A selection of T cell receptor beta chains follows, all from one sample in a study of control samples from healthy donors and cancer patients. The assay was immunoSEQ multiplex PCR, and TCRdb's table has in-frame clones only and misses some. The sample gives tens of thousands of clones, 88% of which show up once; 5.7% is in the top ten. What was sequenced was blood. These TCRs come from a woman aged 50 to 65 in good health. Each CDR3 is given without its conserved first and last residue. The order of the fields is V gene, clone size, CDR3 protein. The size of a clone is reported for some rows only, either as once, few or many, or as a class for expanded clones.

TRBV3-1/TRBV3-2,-,ASSHVQGVSEQF
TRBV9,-,ASSRENGNIQY
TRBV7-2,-,ASSLAQGLDGYT
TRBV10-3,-,AISESEGRTIYT
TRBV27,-,ASSLARTGKRTEAF
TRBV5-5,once,ASSLQSRDTQY
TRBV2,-,ASSGLTDTQY
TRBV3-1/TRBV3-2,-,ASSPSRLAEQY
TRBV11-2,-,ASSLRPTMNTGELF
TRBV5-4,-,ASSLNDYWF
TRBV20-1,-,SASKGKADTIY
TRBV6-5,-,ASSIQGYGYT
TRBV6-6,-,ASSYTYGPPEDTQY
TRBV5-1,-,ASSLDGVWNLNTGELF
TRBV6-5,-,ASSDYYEQY
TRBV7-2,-,ASSLGPSGANVLT
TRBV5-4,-,ASSFGAPGDTQY
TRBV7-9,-,ASSDRTGDYEKLF
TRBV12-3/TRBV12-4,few,ASSLGRTYT
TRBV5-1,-,ASSQTRTKGAEAF
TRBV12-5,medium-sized,ASGLPPPGLAYTDTQY
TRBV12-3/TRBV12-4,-,ASSSLQGDTQY
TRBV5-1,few,ASSLLNGGAGSDTQY
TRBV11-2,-,ASSLLAGPPSSYNEQF
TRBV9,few,ASSVGDTMWEQF
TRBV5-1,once,ASSLSSRSTDTQY
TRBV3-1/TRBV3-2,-,ASSQMAGGPYEQY
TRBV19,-,ASKRYTEAF
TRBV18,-,ASSSSTGELF
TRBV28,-,ASTGVSSYEQY
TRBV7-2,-,ASSYMGGAGNIQY
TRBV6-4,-,ASSDSYNSPLH
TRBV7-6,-,ASSLAGDGYT
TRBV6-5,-,ASRDRPLKPQH
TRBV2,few,ASGRANQPQH
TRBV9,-,ASGGPGGPTGNTIY
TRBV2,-,ATGRTYNEQF
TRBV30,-,AWSVMEDRKY
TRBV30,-,AWRVSGGSTDTQY
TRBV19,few,ASSPRPLGASPGELF
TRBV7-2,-,ASSLDPGGYNEQF
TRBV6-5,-,ASSYLREQF
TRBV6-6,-,ASSYSGQGSNQPQH
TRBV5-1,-,ASSSNTPNYGYT
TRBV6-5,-,ASSRTGEGYEQY
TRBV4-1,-,ASSQERNQPQH
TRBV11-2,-,ASSLDSGTGFSYEQY
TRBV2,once,ASSVGGTGELF
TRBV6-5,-,ASTVNPGADTQY
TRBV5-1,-,ASSSQGQGPYEQY
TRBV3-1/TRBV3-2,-,ASGENIQY
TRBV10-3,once,AISASSQEFNYGYT
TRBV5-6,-,ASSPGQGSLY
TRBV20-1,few,SASGLGSGTDGYT
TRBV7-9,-,ASSQGQGYLESPLH